The 22 T cell receptor beta chains below were found in one sample sequenced in a study of shared clonotypes between healthy human individuals. It was CD45RO-negative cells, positively selected for CCR7, that made up naive CD8 cells, with terminally differentiated effector memory CD45RA+ cells excluded. The assay was immunoSEQ multiplex PCR, and TCRdb's table has in-frame clones only and misses some. The sample consists of hundreds of thousands of clones, approximately 96% of them appearing once. Material: naive CD8+ T cells sorted from blood. These receptors originate from a woman in her twenties or thirties in good health.

The chain has TRBV6-1 and TRBJ2-3; perhaps TRBD2 as D (5 bases). There are 14 residues in the CDR3. With 7 bases removed from V and 5 bases from J, the gap between germline ends came to 16 bases. Per germline, CDR1 MNHNS and CDR2 SASEGT. This CDR3 reads CASTDFFLGDTQYF. The CDR3 nucleotides read TGTGCCAGCACGGACTTCTTCTTGGGAGATACGCAGTATTTT.

The gene calls are TRBV7-9 and TRBJ2-7; 8 bases agree with TRBD2. CDR3 length equals 15 residues. Trimming at V came to 6 bases and at J to 3 bases, leaving 10 bases not matched to a gene. Germline V gene sequence: CDR1 SEHNR, CDR2 FQNEAQ (reference sequence). The CDR3, as DNA: TGTGCCAGCAGGTCAGGCGGGGGGCCGATCTACGAGCAGTACTTC. This sequence encodes CASRSGGGPIYEQYF.

The rearrangement joins TRBV29-1 to TRBJ1-2, with a weak D call TRBD1 (5 bases). CDR3 length: 14 residues. V lost 2 bases and J 3 bases, leaving 13 bases between the germline ends. The germline V gene has CDR1 SQVTM and CDR2 ANQGSEA. CDR3 nucleotides: TGCAGCGTTGAAAACCAGGGCCTTTACTATGGCTACACCTTC. Amino acids: CSVENQGLYYGYTF.

This chain connects TRBV2 to TRBJ1-3; D is possibly TRBD1 (6 bases). The CDR3 has 12 amino acids. From germline, CDR1 is SNHLY and CDR2 FYNNEI. The CDR3 here is CANRVSGNTIYF. The DNA of the CDR3 is TGTGCAAACAGGGTCTCTGGAAACACCATATATTTT.

J is TRBJ1-1 and V is TRBV9; 7 bases fit TRBD1. The CDR3 runs to 15 residues. V gave up 2 bases and J gave up 4 bases; unmatched junction bases: 8. CDR1 is SGDLS and CDR2 is YYNGEE in the germline V gene. The CDR3 sequence is CASSVTRQGRTEAFF. The CDR3 DNA is TGTGCCAGCAGCGTTACTAGACAGGGACGCACTGAAGCTTTCTTT.

The rearrangement joins TRBV19 to TRBJ1-5, with D tentatively TRBD1 (6 bases). There are 14 residues in the CDR3. Germline V gene lookup returns CDR1 LNHDA and CDR2 SQIVND (reference sequence). Between the trimmed V and J ends, which lost 10 bases and 7 bases, there was a span of 20 bases. CDR3 region: CATTMGGAGQPQHF. CDR3 DNA: TGTGCCACCACTATGGGGGGGGCCGGGCAGCCCCAGCATTTT.

The V and J genes are TRBV28 and TRBJ2-7, with TRBD2 as a possible D gene (6 bases). Germline CDR1 MDHEN, CDR2 SYDVKM. Trimming removed 10 bases from V and 4 bases from J, with 17 bases in between. CDR3 size: 13 residues. This CDR3 reads CATRDSPPYEQYF. The CDR3, as DNA: TGTGCCACCAGGGACTCGCCGCCTTACGAGCAGTACTTC. Using reference TRBV28 and TRBJ2-7 for the parts outside the CDR3, the full variable domain is DVKVTQSSRYLVKRTGEKVFLECVQDMDHENMFWYRQDPGLGLRLIYFSYDVKMKEKGDIPEGYSVSREKKERFSLILESASTNQTSMYLCATRDSPPYEQYFGPGTRLTVT.

This clone has a single count. The CDR3 sequence: CASSSRDGMRDTQYF. DNA for the CDR3: TGTGCCAGCAGCAGCCGGGACGGGATGAGGGATACGCAGTATTTT. The chain links TRBV7-9 to TRBJ2-3; D assignment may be TRBD1 or TRBD2 (5 bases each). CDR1 and CDR2 from the germline V gene are SEHNR and FQNEAQ (reference sequence). V lost 5 bases and J 6 bases, leaving 18 bases between the germline ends. The CDR3 runs 15 residues. The complete variable domain, with remaining parts taken from reference TRBV7-9 and TRBJ2-3, reads DTGVSQNPRHKITKRGQNVTFRCDPISEHNRLYWYRQTLGQGPEFLTYFQNEAQLEKSRLLSDRFSAERPKGSFSTLEIQRTEQGDSAMYLCASSSRDGMRDTQYFGPGTRLTVL.

The chain has TRBV21-1 and TRBJ2-6; the table assigns TRBD1, which was not confirmed against the DNA. TRBV21-1 is described as a pseudogene. This CDR3 spans 17 amino acids. CDR3 coding DNA: TGTGCCAGCAGCAGAGAACAGGGATCGACTGGGGCCAACGTCCTGACTTTC. Its protein product is CASSREQGSTGANVLTF.

V gene TRBV2 combines with J gene TRBJ2-1; D may be TRBD1 (6 bases). V dropped 6 bases and J dropped 7 bases, with 13 bases sitting between them. Germline V lookup: CDR1 SNHLY, CDR2 FYNNEI. This CDR3 has 13 residues. The CDR3 DNA reads TGTGCCAGCAGAGACAGGAGCAGGAATGAGCAGTTCTTC. Translating gives CASRDRSRNEQFF. Filled out from reference TRBV2 and TRBJ2-1, the complete variable domain reads EPEVTQTPSHQVTQMGQEVILRCVPISNHLYFYWYRQILGQKVEFLVSFYNNEISEKSEIFDDQFSVERPDGSNFTLKIRSTKLEDSAMYFCASRDRSRNEQFFGPGTRLTVL.

This clone was seen only once. The chain couples TRBV27 to TRBJ1-5; D is unclear. Germline assignment: CDR1 MNHEY and CDR2 SMNVEV (reference sequence). The germline V and J ends were trimmed by 3 bases and 9 bases, with 15 bases remaining between them. The length of the CDR3 is 14 residues. The CDR3 DNA reads TGTGCCAGCAGTTTGGTCGGATCCACGATGCCCCAGCATTTT. Its translation is CASSLVGSTMPQHF.

The chain joins TRBV27 to TRBJ2-7; TRBD2 agrees at 7 bases. Germline CDR1 MNHEY, CDR2 SMNVEV (reference sequence). This CDR3 contains 15 residues. With V trimmed by 0 bases and J by 4 bases, 6 bases remained unmatched. The CDR3 spells CASSLSRRESYEQYF. Written as DNA, the CDR3 is TGTGCCAGCAGTTTATCCCGGCGGGAGTCGTACGAGCAGTACTTC.

This chain connects TRBV6-5 to TRBJ1-2; TRBD1 matches at 10 bases. The germline gives CDR1 MNHEY, CDR2 SVGAGI. J was trimmed by 5 bases and V by 4 bases; bases with no gene match: 1. The CDR3 spans 13 residues. The CDR3 bases are TGTGCCAGCAGTTCGGGACAGGGGTATGGCTACACCTTC. Its translation is CASSSGQGYGYTF.

The genes are TRBV5-1 and TRBJ2-7; D is unresolved. Germline CDR1 reads SGHRS; CDR2 reads YFSETQ. The CDR3 totals 15 residues. Trimming shortened V by 5 bases and J by 6 bases, and 21 bases separated the two germline ends. Here the CDR3 DNA reads TGCGCCAGCAGTTTCTCTCTTAGCCCTACCGGCGAGCAGTACTTC. It yields the protein CASSFSLSPTGEQYF. Supplemented by reference TRBV5-1 and TRBJ2-7, the full variable domain reads KAGVTQTPRYLIKTRGQQVTLSCSPISGHRSVSWYQQTPGQGLQFLFEYFSETQRNKGNFPGRFSGRQFSNSRSEMNVSTLELGDSALYLCASSFSLSPTGEQYFGPGTRLTVT.

This chain links TRBV27 with TRBJ2-2; D tentatively fits TRBD1 or TRBD2 (5 bases each). The length of the CDR3 is 14 residues. The germline gives CDR1 MNHEY, CDR2 SMNVEV (reference sequence). With 6 bases removed from V and 0 bases from J, the gap between germline ends came to 8 bases. This CDR3 is CASRLGPNTGELFF. In nucleotides, the CDR3 is TGTGCCAGCAGGTTGGGACCGAACACCGGGGAGCTGTTTTTT.

This sequence joins TRBV30 and TRBJ1-4, with D possibly matching TRBD1 (6 bases). Trimming removed 1 base from V and 0 bases from J, with 12 bases in between. In germline, CDR1 is GTSNPN, CDR2 SVGIG (reference sequence). This CDR3 comprises 16 residues. CDR3 region: CAWSAPEGATNEKLFF. DNA for the CDR3: TGTGCCTGGAGTGCCCCCGAGGGGGCAACTAATGAAAAACTGTTTTTT.

This clone has a single count. This sequence joins TRBV19 and TRBJ2-7; D is unclear. V lost 4 bases, J lost 2 bases, and 12 bases lay in between. Per the germline V gene, CDR1 is LNHDA and CDR2 is SQIVND (reference sequence). The CDR3 extends over 14 amino acids. In DNA, the CDR3 is TGTGCCAGTAGTACGGGCACAGCTACCTACGAGCAGTACTTC. Amino acids: CASSTGTATYEQYF.

The chain employs TRBV6-1 and TRBJ1-5, with a possible D match to TRBD1 (5 bases). CDR1 is MNHNS and CDR2 is SASEGT in the germline V gene. The CDR3 extends over 14 amino acids. The V gene lost 3 bases and the J gene lost 2 bases, with 8 bases spanning the gap. CDR3 residues: CASSDRAGNQPQHF. The DNA of the CDR3 is TGTGCCAGCAGTGACAGGGCCGGCAATCAGCCCCAGCATTTT.

The genes are TRBV2 and TRBJ2-3; the match to TRBD2 covers 14 bases. Germline CDR1 reads SNHLY; CDR2 reads FYNNEI. Trimming took 8 bases from V and 0 from J; bases not matched to a gene: 10. The length of the CDR3 is 18 residues. The CDR3 sequence: CASCATSGRVISTDTQYF. The CDR3 bases are TGTGCCAGCTGTGCGACTAGCGGGAGGGTAATTAGCACAGATACGCAGTATTTT.

The gene calls are TRBV5-1 and TRBJ2-7, with D possibly TRBD1 on 6 matching bases. In germline, CDR1 is SGHRS, CDR2 YFSETQ. The CDR3 spans 14 residues. Trimming took 2 bases from V and 2 from J, leaving 11 bases between them. CDR3 sequence (DNA): TGCGCCAGCAGCTTACGACAGGACCCCTACGAGCAGTACTTC. Translation: CASSLRQDPYEQYF.

The chain joins TRBV28 to TRBJ2-2; either TRBD1 or TRBD2 may fit D (6 bases each). Germline V gene lookup returns CDR1 MDHEN and CDR2 SYDVKM. Deletions cut 5 bases from V and 4 bases from J, with 14 bases between. This CDR3 has 15 residues. CDR3: CASSPIGGGTGELFF. CDR3 bases: TGTGCCAGCAGTCCGATAGGGGGAGGCACCGGGGAGCTGTTTTTT.

V gene TRBV9 combines with J gene TRBJ2-5; the D gene is possibly TRBD1 (5 bases). Germline V CDR1 and CDR2: SGDLS, YYNGEE. The V gene lost 0 bases and the J gene lost 1 base, with 10 bases spanning the gap. This CDR3 region has 15 residues. CDR3 DNA: TGTGCCAGCAGCGTAGCTTGGGGCAGCCAAGAGACCCAGTACTTC. Amino acid sequence: CASSVAWGSQETQYF.